One and the same sample provided the 30 T cell receptor beta chains below, sequenced in a study of blood T cell repertoires in COVID-19. Generated by immunoSEQ multiplex PCR, the TCRdb table keeps only in-frame clones and is missing some. The sample consists of about 180,000 clones, 60% to 80% of them appearing once. The sequenced material came from PBMCs or T cells enriched from blood (not recorded which). The source of these receptors is a woman aged 45 to 65 who had recovered from COVID-19.

The chain couples TRBV6-1 to TRBJ1-3; TRBD1 is a possible D gene (6 bases). This CDR3 is built from 17 residues. Germline V lookup: CDR1 MNHNS, CDR2 SASEGT. V lost 1 base and J 4 bases, leaving 17 bases between the germline ends. For the CDR3, the DNA is TGTGCCAGCAGTGAAGAAATAGGGACAAGGAACGGAAACACCATATATTTT. Its translation: CASSEEIGTRNGNTIYF.

The rearrangement links TRBV15 to TRBJ1-4, with 7 bases lining up with TRBD1. CDR1 and CDR2 (germline): LNHNV, YYDKDF (reference sequence). V lost 5 bases and J lost 4; bases outside the gene matches: 13. This CDR3 has 17 residues. The CDR3 is CATSEGARGVGNEKLFF. Written as DNA, the CDR3 is TGTGCCACCAGCGAGGGGGCCAGGGGGGTTGGTAATGAAAAACTGTTTTTT.

V usage is TRBV23-1 and J usage is TRBJ2-1; perhaps TRBD1 as D (6 bases). TRBV23-1 is classed as an ORF, of uncertain function. Between the trimmed V and J ends, which lost 8 bases and 5 bases, there was a span of 16 bases. The CDR3 totals 14 residues. In nucleotides, the CDR3 is TGCGCCAGCTCTAGCCGGGACACCGACAATGAGCAGTTCTTC. Its translation: CASSSRDTDNEQFF.

This clone has only one observation. In DNA, the CDR3 is TGCGCCAGCAGCCTGGGGACTAGCGGGAGTTCCCTACGAGGGCAGTACTTC. Encoded protein: CASSLGTSGSSLRGQYF. The chain recombines TRBV5-1 with TRBJ2-7; TRBD2 matches at 14 bases. This CDR3 is 17 amino acids long. V lost 4 bases, J lost 9 bases, and 15 bases stayed unmatched. The germline V gene encodes CDR1 SGHRS and CDR2 YFSETQ.

This chain joins TRBV19 and TRBJ1-1, with D unclear. The CDR3 totals 13 residues. In germline, CDR1 is LNHDA, CDR2 SQIVND (reference sequence). Deletions cut 6 bases from V and 6 bases from J, with 14 bases between. The chain's CDR3 is CASSRFLRAEAFF. The DNA of the CDR3 is TGTGCCAGTAGCAGATTTCTGAGGGCTGAAGCTTTCTTT. The full variable domain, with the rest looked up from reference TRBV19 and TRBJ1-1, is DGGITQSPKYLFRKEGQNVTLSCEQNLNHDAMYWYRQDPGQGLRLIYYSQIVNDFQKGDIAEGYSVSREKKESFPLTVTSAQKNPTAFYLCASSRFLRAEAFFGQGTRLTVV.

This clone was counted between two and nine times. This CDR3 reads CASSLETTSYEQYF. The CDR3 nucleotides are TGTGCCAGCAGCTTGGAGACAACTTCCTACGAGCAGTACTTC. V is TRBV5-4 and J is TRBJ2-7; D is unresolved. V was pared by 0 bases and J by 1 base, with 8 bases between. This CDR3 is 14 amino acids long. The germline V gene encodes CDR1 SGHNT and CDR2 YYREEE (reference sequence).

In nucleotides, the CDR3 is TGTGCCAGCAGCCAAGGTTCCGGGACAGGGATCGAGCAGTACTTC. Amino acids: CASSQGSGTGIEQYF. The rearrangement joins TRBV14 to TRBJ2-7; TRBD1 aligns across 9 bases. This CDR3 is built from 15 residues. J lost 6 bases, V lost 1 base, and 7 bases had no gene match. The germline V gene encodes CDR1 SGHDN and CDR2 FVKESK.

The CDR3 sequence is CASSLDQRRGQYF. The CDR3 DNA follows: TGTGCCAGCAGCCTTGACCAACGGAGAGGACAGTACTTC. This sequence joins TRBV27 and TRBJ2-5, with D unclear. The CDR3 is made up of 13 amino acids. Trimming removed 6 bases from V and 11 bases from J, with 19 bases in between. Germline CDR1 is MNHEY and CDR2 is SMNVEV (reference sequence).

This rearrangement joins TRBV7-9 to TRBJ1-1; no clear D gene. Trimming shortened V by 5 bases and J by 1 base, and 17 bases separated the two germline ends. Germline lookup yields CDR1 SEHNR and CDR2 FQNEAQ (reference sequence). The CDR3 sequence is 16 residues long. The CDR3 nucleotides read TGTGCCAGCAGCCCGCCGGCCGGGATGGAGAACACTGAAGCTTTCTTT. This sequence encodes CASSPPAGMENTEAFF.

J is TRBJ1-3 and V is TRBV18; D is unclear. Germline CDR1 KGHSH, CDR2 LQKENI. CDR3 size: 14 residues. V was trimmed by 3 bases and J by 0 bases, leaving 6 bases between them. Written as DNA, the CDR3 is TGTGCCAGCTCACCCGGGGTCTCTGGAAACACCATATATTTT. Translated, it gives CASSPGVSGNTIYF.

This clone has only one observation. V gene TRBV19 combines with J gene TRBJ1-4, with TRBD1 identical over 10 bases. This CDR3 region has 14 residues. Germline-derived CDR1 and CDR2 are LNHDA and SQIVND (reference sequence). J was trimmed by 7 bases and V by 6 bases; bases with no gene match: 5. CDR3 nucleotide sequence: TGTGCCAGTAGCCGGACAGGGGGGTTTGAAAAACTGTTTTTT. As protein: CASSRTGGFEKLFF. The full variable domain, rest sourced from reference TRBV19 and TRBJ1-4, is DGGITQSPKYLFRKEGQNVTLSCEQNLNHDAMYWYRQDPGQGLRLIYYSQIVNDFQKGDIAEGYSVSREKKESFPLTVTSAQKNPTAFYLCASSRTGGFEKLFFGSGTQLSVL.

The chain couples TRBV19 to TRBJ2-5, with D possibly TRBD2 on 6 matching bases. Germline-derived CDR1 and CDR2 are LNHDA and SQIVND (reference sequence). The CDR3 consists of 16 residues. Deletions cut 4 bases from V and 2 bases from J, with 17 bases between. CDR3 bases: TGTGCCAGTAGTAAACGAACGGGAGCTGCGCAAGAGACCCAGTACTTC. It codes for CASSKRTGAAQETQYF.

This clone was detected a few times. The chain is built from TRBV7-2 and TRBJ2-2; TRBD2 matches 9 bases. This CDR3 spans 16 amino acids. Germline V CDR1 and CDR2: SGHTA, FQGNSA. V lost 4 bases and J lost 2; bases outside the gene matches: 5. The CDR3 protein is CASSSRLAANTGELFF. The CDR3 DNA sequence: TGTGCCAGCAGCTCGAGACTAGCGGCTAACACCGGGGAGCTGTTTTTT.

This clone appeared a few times. J is TRBJ2-7 and V is TRBV18; 8 nucleotides align to TRBD2. The germline V gene encodes CDR1 KGHSH and CDR2 LQKENI. The CDR3 has 12 residues. After removal of 11 bases from V and 4 bases from J, the junction contained 7 bases not matched to a gene. CDR3 nucleotide sequence: TGTGCCGCGGGACTAGGTCCATACGAGCAGTACTTC. It codes for CAAGLGPYEQYF.

The chain combines TRBV6-4 with TRBJ1-1; D possibly corresponds to TRBD1 (6 bases). Germline CDR1 is MRHNA and CDR2 is SNTAGT. The CDR3 contains 13 residues. Trimming left V 6 bases short and J 1 base short, with 9 bases between. As DNA, the CDR3 is TGTGCCAGCAGCAACAGGGAGAACACTGAAGCTTTCTTT. This sequence encodes CASSNRENTEAFF.

This clone has a single count. The gene calls are TRBV14 and TRBJ1-4; D is unresolved. V was cut by 3 bases and J by 3 bases, with 20 bases left in between. Germline CDR1 reads SGHDN; CDR2 reads FVKESK. This CDR3 has 18 amino acids. The CDR3 spells CASSQKSPVNTANEKLFF. The CDR3 DNA reads TGTGCCAGCAGCCAGAAATCGCCGGTAAACACAGCTAATGAAAAACTGTTTTTT.

This clone has ten or more counts. The rearrangement joins TRBV29-1 to TRBJ1-1; no definite D call. The V end was cut by 7 bases, the J end by 0 bases, with 9 bases between. The germline V gene encodes CDR1 SQVTM and CDR2 ANQGSEA. This CDR3 has 12 amino acids. CDR3 protein: CSARKMNTEAFF. The CDR3 bases are TGCAGCGCTAGAAAGATGAACACTGAAGCTTTCTTT.

As DNA, the CDR3 is TGTGCCAGCAGCTCCCAGGGGTCCCCAACGCACACTGAAGCTTTCTTT. Its protein product is CASSSQGSPTHTEAFF. V gene TRBV7-9 combines with J gene TRBJ1-1; maybe TRBD1 (6 bases). The CDR3 totals 16 residues. The V and J ends lost 4 bases and 3 bases respectively, with 18 bases between them. The germline CDR1 and CDR2 sequences are SEHNR and FQNEAQ (reference sequence).

The chain has TRBV2 and TRBJ1-6, with D maybe TRBD1 (5 bases). Germline V gene sequence: CDR1 SNHLY, CDR2 FYNNEI. The V and J ends lost 7 bases and 9 bases respectively, with 10 bases between them. This CDR3 region has 12 residues. CDR3 coding DNA: TGTGCCAGCAATGGGGCTTCTTCACCCCTCCACTTT. Its protein is CASNGASSPLHF.

The rearrangement joins TRBV28 to TRBJ2-1, with D hard to call. Germline loops: CDR1 MDHEN, CDR2 SYDVKM. V was cut by 2 bases and J by 5 bases, with 7 bases left in between. The CDR3 runs 13 residues. CDR3 sequence (DNA): TGTGCCAGCAGTTTAGAGAGAAACAATGAGCAGTTCTTC. This encodes CASSLERNNEQFF.

This clone is judged medium-sized (0.01 to 0.1%). This chain uses TRBV19 with TRBJ2-4; TRBD1 agrees at 11 bases. The CDR3 consists of 15 residues. V dropped 1 base and J dropped 6; count of bases not matched to a gene: 2. CDR1 and CDR2 from the germline V gene are LNHDA and SQIVND (reference sequence). CDR3 bases: TGTGCCAGTAGTATAGGGACAGGGGGCAGAAACATTCAGTACTTC. This codes for CASSIGTGGRNIQYF.

DNA for the CDR3: TGTGCCAGCAGCTTAACGGGGGGTTCCTACAATGAGCAGTTCTTC. Translated, it gives CASSLTGGSYNEQFF. The J gene is TRBJ2-1, the V gene TRBV11-3; the match to TRBD2 covers 7 bases. Germline CDR1 and CDR2: SGHNT and YENEEA. Trimming at V came to 2 bases and at J to 1 base, leaving 2 bases not matched to a gene. The CDR3 runs 15 residues.

The sample holds one count of this clone. The chain recombines TRBV7-2 with TRBJ2-5, with 8 positions matching TRBD1. V gave up 4 bases and J gave up 4 bases; unmatched junction bases: 8. Per the germline V gene, CDR1 is SGHTA and CDR2 is FQGNSA. The CDR3 spans 15 residues. For the CDR3, the DNA is TGTGCCAGCAGCTATCGCGCGCAGGGGGCAGAGACCCAGTACTTC. Protein sequence: CASSYRAQGAETQYF.

This clone was seen a single time. The DNA of the CDR3 is TGTGCCAGCAGCTCAGGACTAGAGCAGTTCTTC. Its protein product is CASSSGLEQFF. The V call is TRBV7-6, the J call TRBJ2-1; a weak D match, TRBD2 (6 bases). Germline CDR1 is SGHVS and CDR2 is FNYEAQ. Between the trimmed V and J ends, which lost 4 bases and 10 bases, there was a span of 8 bases. The length of the CDR3 is 11 residues.

The gene calls are TRBV4-2 and TRBJ2-3, with D possibly matching TRBD2 (6 bases). Germline CDR1 and CDR2: LGHNA and YNFKEQ. This CDR3 region has 17 residues. V was trimmed by 6 bases and J by 0 bases, leaving 19 bases between them. The CDR3 reads CASRLAGKLASTDTQYF. The CDR3 region has the DNA TGTGCCAGCAGACTTGCGGGGAAACTAGCTAGCACAGATACGCAGTATTTT.

The chain is built from TRBV7-8 and TRBJ2-7; the match to TRBD2 covers 14 bases. J gave up 4 bases and V 5 bases, and 13 bases lay outside the gene matches. Per the germline V gene, CDR1 is SGHVS and CDR2 is FQNEAQ. CDR3 length: 18 residues. CDR3 residues: CASSAKTSGRALAYEQYF. DNA for the CDR3: TGTGCCAGCAGCGCCAAGACTAGCGGGAGGGCCCTAGCGTACGAGCAGTACTTC.

This chain links TRBV11-3 with TRBJ2-3; the D is unclear. This CDR3 is built from 13 residues. V was clipped by 2 bases and J by 6 bases, with 9 bases between them. Germline CDR1 reads SGHNT; CDR2 reads YENEEA. In nucleotides, the CDR3 is TGTGCCAGCAGCTTATATGCGAGCGATACGCAGTATTTT. It translates to CASSLYASDTQYF. Supplemented by reference TRBV11-3 and TRBJ2-3, the full variable domain reads EAGVVQSPRYKIIEKKQPVAFWCNPISGHNTLYWYLQNLGQGPELLIRYENEEAVDDSQLPKDRFSAERLKGVDSTLKIQPAELGDSAVYLCASSLYASDTQYFGPGTRLTVL.

This clone was counted only a few times. The chain has TRBV5-1 and TRBJ1-1, with 7 nucleotides matching TRBD1. After removal of 3 bases from V and 4 bases from J, the junction contained 0 bases not matched to a gene. Germline loops: CDR1 SGHRS, CDR2 YFSETQ. The CDR3 covers 12 residues. The CDR3 region has the DNA TGCGCCAGCAGCTCAGGGGGCACTGAAGCTTTCTTT. It yields the protein CASSSGGTEAFF.

The chain uses TRBV28 and TRBJ1-5, with 7 bases lining up with TRBD1. CDR1 and CDR2 (germline): MDHEN, SYDVKM. The CDR3 is 15 amino acids. After removal of 3 bases from V and 4 bases from J, the junction contained 6 bases not matched to a gene. In nucleotides, the CDR3 is TGTGCCAGCAGTTTTGGGGCAGGGGGGAATCAGCCCCAGCATTTT. This translates into CASSFGAGGNQPQHF.

The V call is TRBV5-4, the J call TRBJ2-1; 8 bases align to TRBD2. The CDR3 runs 16 residues. The V gene end was trimmed by 0 bases and the J gene end by 7 bases; junction bases not matched to a gene: 9. The germline CDR1 and CDR2 sequences are SGHNT and YYREEE (reference sequence). The chain's CDR3 is CASSLGTSNVMNEQFF. CDR3 DNA: TGTGCCAGCAGCTTGGGGACTAGCAATGTTATGAATGAGCAGTTCTTC.